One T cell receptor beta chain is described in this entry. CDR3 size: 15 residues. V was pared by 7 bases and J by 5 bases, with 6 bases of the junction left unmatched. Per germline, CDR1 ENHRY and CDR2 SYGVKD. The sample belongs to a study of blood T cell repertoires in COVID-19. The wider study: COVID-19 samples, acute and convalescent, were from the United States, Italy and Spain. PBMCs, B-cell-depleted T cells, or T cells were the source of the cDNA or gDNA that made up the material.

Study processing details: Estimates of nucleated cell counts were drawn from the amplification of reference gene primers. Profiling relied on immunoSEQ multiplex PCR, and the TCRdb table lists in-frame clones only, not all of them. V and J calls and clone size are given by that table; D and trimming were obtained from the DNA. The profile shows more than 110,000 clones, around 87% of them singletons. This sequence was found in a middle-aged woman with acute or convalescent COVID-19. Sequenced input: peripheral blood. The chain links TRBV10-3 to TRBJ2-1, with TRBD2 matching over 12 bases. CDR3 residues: CAINPGLAGNNEQFF. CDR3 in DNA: TGTGCCATCAACCCCGGACTAGCGGGAAACAATGAGCAGTTCTTC.